The clone carrying this T cell receptor (beta chain) was counted a few times. Its antigen is not identified. V gave up 2 bases and J gave up 4 bases; unmatched junction bases: 9. CDR3 length: 15 residues. Germline CDR1 is DFQATT and CDR2 is SNEGSKA (reference sequence). As it was prepared, the TCRbeta library received unique molecular identifiers. TCRdb reprocessed the PCR reads via MiXCR and lists one record per CDR3 protein. This table has just under 350,000 distinct CDR3 sequences, about 16% appearing once. The sample is drawn from a study of T-cell reconstitution after alpha-beta-depleted transplantation in children. General study findings and limits: Two months or so post-transplant, alpha-beta T cells reportedly derived from several hundred expanded graft clones. Where some patients showed high TCRbeta diversity at day 60, it came from recipient T cells and thymic progenitors that had survived.

This specimen consisted of PBMCs, mostly from graft donor cells, obtained 360 days after TCRalphabeta/CD19-depleted stem cell transplant. The genes are TRBV20-1 and TRBJ2-7; 9 nucleotides agree with TRBD1. The receptor was derived from a male patient between 2 and 9 years old who had a stem cell transplant for acute lymphoblastic leukemia, so the T cells may come from the graft donor. DNA for the CDR3: TGCAGTGCTAGAAGCCCCGGACAGGGGTTGTACGAGCAGTACTTC. Protein sequence: CSARSPGQGLYEQYF.